Below, 30 T cell receptor beta chains from the same sample are listed, as sequenced in a study of blood T cell repertoires in COVID-19. Here immunoSEQ multiplex PCR was the method, and the copy in TCRdb shows in-frame clones only, minus some. The table lists about 190,000 clones, approximately 84% of them singletons. The sample was peripheral blood. These receptors all stem from a woman aged 65 to 85 with active or convalescent COVID-19.

The rearrangement uses TRBV6-5 and TRBJ2-7; 11 bases match TRBD2. Germline CDR1 and CDR2: MNHEY and SVGAGI. The V and J ends lost 8 bases and 6 bases, in that order; junction bases with no gene match: 9. The CDR3 sequence is 14 residues long. The CDR3, as DNA: TGTGCCAGCTGTCCTAGCGGGAGGACGTCCGAGCAGTACTTC. Protein sequence: CASCPSGRTSEQYF.

This clone was seen once. The chain combines TRBV5-4 with TRBJ2-1, with a weak D call TRBD2 (7 bases). The V and J ends lost 1 base and 8 bases respectively, with 19 bases between them. CDR1 SGHNT and CDR2 YYREEE come from the germline V gene (reference sequence). The CDR3 extends over 16 amino acids. CDR3 in DNA: TGTGCCAGCAGCTTGCCCTTAAGGGGGAGCGGGGATGAGCAGTTCTTC. This sequence encodes CASSLPLRGSGDEQFF. Based on the CDR3 plus reference TRBV5-4 and TRBJ2-1, the full variable domain is ETGVTQSPTHLIKTRGQQVTLRCSSQSGHNTVSWYQQALGQGPQFIFQYYREEENGRGNFPPRFSGLQFPNYSSELNVNALELDDSALYLCASSLPLRGSGDEQFFGPGTRLTVL.

J is TRBJ2-7 and V is TRBV2, with D perhaps TRBD1 (5 bases). Germline CDR1 reads SNHLY; CDR2 reads FYNNEI. V shed 1 base and J shed 6 bases, with 16 bases lying between them. This CDR3 comprises 15 residues. CDR3 in amino acids: CASSEGVLQVGEQYF. CDR3 in DNA: TGTGCCAGCAGTGAAGGAGTATTACAGGTGGGCGAGCAGTACTTC.

V and J are TRBV19 and TRBJ1-1; D might be TRBD1 (6 bases). The CDR3 is made up of 14 amino acids. Germline V gene sequence: CDR1 LNHDA, CDR2 SQIVND (reference sequence). V was pared by 5 bases and J by 0 bases, with 10 bases between. The CDR3 DNA sequence: TGTGCCAGTAGTCTGGGACACTTGAACACTGAAGCTTTCTTT. Translating it yields CASSLGHLNTEAFF.

This chain joins TRBV13 and TRBJ2-7; TRBD2 matches 7 bases. V shed 5 bases, J shed 0 bases, and the junction held 7 bases outside the gene matches. This CDR3 spans 15 amino acids. Germline V gene lookup returns CDR1 PRHDT and CDR2 FYEKMQ (reference sequence). The CDR3 DNA is TGTGCCAGCAGCAGCAGCGGGACGATCTCCTACGAGCAGTACTTC. Its translation is CASSSSGTISYEQYF.

The V call is TRBV19, the J call TRBJ2-1; 9 bases are shared with TRBD2. The V gene's germline CDR1 is LNHDA and CDR2 SQIVND (reference sequence). The junction had 11 bases not matched to a gene; V was cut back by 2 bases and J by 9 bases. This CDR3 contains 16 residues. In nucleotides, the CDR3 is TGTGCCAGTAGTATAAGGGGACTAGCTGGATTGAGTGAGCAGTTCTTC. Amino acids: CASSIRGLAGLSEQFF. The full variable domain, in which reference TRBV19 and TRBJ2-1 provide the parts outside the CDR3, is DGGITQSPKYLFRKEGQNVTLSCEQNLNHDAMYWYRQDPGQGLRLIYYSQIVNDFQKGDIAEGYSVSREKKESFPLTVTSAQKNPTAFYLCASSIRGLAGLSEQFFGPGTRLTVL.

V usage is TRBV19 and J usage is TRBJ1-4, with D hard to call. Trimming took off 6 bases at V and 8 bases at J, with 13 bases between the two ends. There are 13 residues in the CDR3. The germline CDR1 and CDR2 sequences are LNHDA and SQIVND (reference sequence). The CDR3 coding sequence is TGTGCCAGTAGCGGGAGCGTTTCGGAAAAACTGTTTTTT. Protein product: CASSGSVSEKLFF.

The rearrangement links TRBV6-5 to TRBJ1-5; D is perhaps TRBD1 (6 bases). V lost 6 bases to trimming and J lost 0 bases, with 12 bases between them. CDR1 MNHEY and CDR2 SVGAGI come from the germline V gene. This CDR3 comprises 15 residues. The CDR3 nucleotides read TGTGCCAGCAGCAGGGGCCCAGATAGCAATCAGCCCCAGCATTTT. It encodes CASSRGPDSNQPQHF.

A single count supports this clone. This chain connects TRBV19 to TRBJ2-6, with TRBD1 as a possible D gene (6 bases). Trimming stripped 5 bases from V and 0 bases from J, with 14 bases between. Germline lookup yields CDR1 LNHDA and CDR2 SQIVND (reference sequence). The CDR3 length is 17 residues. The CDR3 coding sequence is TGTGCCAGTAGTCCAACGCAGGGGAGCTCTGGGGCCAACGTCCTGACTTTC. Translation: CASSPTQGSSGANVLTF.

The chain joins TRBV29-1 to TRBJ1-6, with 9 bases matching TRBD1. This CDR3 is built from 13 residues. With 6 bases clipped from V and 8 bases from J, the junction kept 5 bases outside the gene matches. Germline loops: CDR1 SQVTM, CDR2 ANQGSEA. For the CDR3, the DNA is TGCAGCGTCGCGGACAGGGGCGATTCACCCCTCCACTTT. This sequence encodes CSVADRGDSPLHF. Using reference TRBV29-1 and TRBJ1-6 for the parts outside the CDR3, the full variable domain is SAVISQKPSRDICQRGTSLTIQCQVDSQVTMMFWYRQQPGQSLTLIATANQGSEATYESGFVIDKFPISRPNLTFSTLTVSNMSPEDSSIYLCSVADRGDSPLHFGNGTRLTVT.

This chain joins TRBV6-5 and TRBJ2-7; TRBD2 is a possible D gene (5 bases). The length of the CDR3 is 13 residues. V was cut by 6 bases and J by 4 bases, with 13 bases left in between. The germline V gene encodes CDR1 MNHEY and CDR2 SVGAGI. As DNA, the CDR3 is TGTGCCAGCAGCCGTTCGGGAACATACGAGCAGTACTTC. Amino acids: CASSRSGTYEQYF.

The chain has TRBV28 and TRBJ2-3; 8 positions agree with TRBD2. J lost 2 bases, V lost 3 bases, and 7 bases had no gene match. CDR3 length: 16 amino acids. Germline-derived CDR1 and CDR2 are MDHEN and SYDVKM. The CDR3 sequence is CASSFQAGDNTDTQYF. The CDR3 DNA sequence: TGTGCCAGCAGTTTTCAAGCGGGGGATAACACAGATACGCAGTATTTT.

The J gene is TRBJ2-5, the V gene TRBV5-4; 7 positions match TRBD2. The CDR3 loop spans 15 amino acids. Per the germline V gene, CDR1 is SGHNT and CDR2 is YYREEE (reference sequence). V shed 4 bases and J 1 base; nucleotides not matched to a gene: 7. This CDR3 reads CASSHRRELQETQYF. The CDR3 DNA sequence: TGTGCCAGCAGCCATCGGCGGGAGCTCCAAGAGACCCAGTACTTC.

This chain connects TRBV28 to TRBJ1-1; D is possibly TRBD1 (6 bases). Germline CDR1 MDHEN, CDR2 SYDVKM. This CDR3 region has 16 residues. V was pared by 2 bases and J by 4 bases, with 17 bases between. The CDR3 region is CASSLRRQVLGTEAFF. For the CDR3, the DNA is TGTGCCAGCAGTTTACGTCGACAGGTTCTGGGCACTGAAGCTTTCTTT. The full variable domain, in which reference TRBV28 and TRBJ1-1 provide the parts outside the CDR3, is DVKVTQSSRYLVKRTGEKVFLECVQDMDHENMFWYRQDPGLGLRLIYFSYDVKMKEKGDIPEGYSVSREKKERFSLILESASTNQTSMYLCASSLRRQVLGTEAFFGQGTRLTVV.

The chain uses TRBV28 and TRBJ2-1; 9 bases are shared with TRBD2. The CDR3 contains 16 residues. The J segment lost 8 bases and the V segment lost 6 bases, leaving 14 bases of the junction unmatched. The germline CDR1 and CDR2 sequences are MDHEN and SYDVKM. CDR3 nucleotide sequence: TGTGCCAGCAGCTTTTCAGGGACTAGCAGATACGATGAGCAGTTCTTC. It specifies CASSFSGTSRYDEQFF. Supplemented by reference TRBV28 and TRBJ2-1, the full variable domain reads DVKVTQSSRYLVKRTGEKVFLECVQDMDHENMFWYRQDPGLGLRLIYFSYDVKMKEKGDIPEGYSVSREKKERFSLILESASTNQTSMYLCASSFSGTSRYDEQFFGPGTRLTVL.

The chain uses TRBV4-1 and TRBJ2-1; 11 positions agree with TRBD2. The CDR3 loop spans 16 amino acids. The germline CDR1 and CDR2 sequences are MGHRA and YSYEKL. J was trimmed by 9 bases and V by 1 base; bases with no gene match: 8. For the CDR3, the DNA is TGCGCCAGCAGCCAAGCTTTTAGCGGGAGGGCCCCTGAGCAGTTCTTC. Its protein product is CASSQAFSGRAPEQFF.

The rearrangement joins TRBV24-1 to TRBJ2-3; TRBD1 agrees at 8 bases. CDR1 and CDR2 from the germline V gene are KGHDR and SFDVKD. This CDR3 comprises 15 residues. V was pared by 3 bases and J by 8 bases, with 9 bases of the junction left unmatched. The CDR3 here is CATSDPGQGRGTQYF. The CDR3 nucleotides read TGTGCCACCAGTGATCCCGGACAGGGAAGGGGTACGCAGTATTTT.

There are a few counts of this clone. V and J are TRBV11-2 and TRBJ2-7, with TRBD2 identical over 12 bases. Trimming at V came to 1 base and at J to 1 base, leaving 8 bases not matched to a gene. The CDR3 spans 18 residues. Germline CDR1 and CDR2: SGHAT and FQNNGV. The chain's CDR3 is CASSLGLAGGRESYEQYF. The CDR3 DNA reads TGTGCCAGCAGCTTAGGGCTAGCGGGAGGGCGCGAATCCTACGAGCAGTACTTC.

The genes are TRBV18 and TRBJ2-5; 7 bases map to TRBD1. The CDR3 runs 14 residues. Germline V gene lookup returns CDR1 KGHSH and CDR2 LQKENI. With V trimmed by 6 bases and J by 5 bases, 9 bases remained unmatched. For the CDR3, the DNA is TGTGCCAGCTCTTCCCACAGGGGTGGGGAGACCCAGTACTTC. Its translation: CASSSHRGGETQYF.

The V and J genes are TRBV7-6 and TRBJ2-7, with TRBD1 matching over 11 bases. Germline V gene sequence: CDR1 SGHVS, CDR2 FNYEAQ. This CDR3 has 18 residues. Trimming took 4 bases from V and 2 from J; bases not matched to a gene: 13. The CDR3 coding sequence is TGTGCCAGCAGCTCTCGAGGACAGGGGGCAATCTCCCCCTACGAGCAGTACTTC. Translation gives CASSSRGQGAISPYEQYF.

The V gene is TRBV11-2, the J gene TRBJ1-3, with D maybe TRBD1 (5 bases). The CDR3 is made up of 15 amino acids. The germline CDR1 and CDR2 sequences are SGHAT and FQNNGV. Trimming shortened V by 2 bases and J by 3 bases, and 11 bases separated the two germline ends. As DNA, the CDR3 is TGTGCCAGCAGCTTACAGGGTCGCTTTGGAAACACCATATATTTT. The encoded protein is CASSLQGRFGNTIYF.

The gene calls are TRBV7-9 and TRBJ1-4, with unresolved D. The CDR3 has 15 amino acids. With 5 bases removed from V and 0 bases from J, the gap between germline ends came to 10 bases. Per germline, CDR1 SEHNR and CDR2 FQNEAQ (reference sequence). CDR3 sequence (DNA): TGTGCCAGCAGCGGGAGAAGAGCAACTAATGAAAAACTGTTTTTT. Its translation is CASSGRRATNEKLFF. Full variable domain (outside the CDR3, taken from reference TRBV7-9 and TRBJ1-4): DTGVSQNPRHKITKRGQNVTFRCDPISEHNRLYWYRQTLGQGPEFLTYFQNEAQLEKSRLLSDRFSAERPKGSFSTLEIQRTEQGDSAMYLCASSGRRATNEKLFFGSGTQLSVL.

The J gene is TRBJ2-5, the V gene TRBV7-5; the table's TRBD1 call for D was not verified on the DNA. TRBV7-5 is a known pseudogene. The CDR3 extends over 15 amino acids. The CDR3 DNA sequence: TGTGTCAGAAGCCCACCGGGACACAAGGAGGAGACCCAGTACTTC. It translates to CVRSPPGHKEETQYF.

V usage is TRBV23-1 and J usage is TRBJ1-4; the D gene is possibly TRBD1 (6 bases). TRBV23-1 is marked as an open reading frame, function uncertain. This CDR3 region has 16 residues. Trimming took 0 bases from V and 0 from J, leaving 8 bases between them. CDR3 residues: CASSQSHRATNEKLFF. In nucleotides, the CDR3 is TGCGCCAGCAGTCAATCCCACAGGGCAACTAATGAAAAACTGTTTTTT.

This clone has more than one count but fewer than ten. The chain recombines TRBV6-2 or TRBV6-3 with TRBJ2-1, with TRBD1 identical over 9 bases. Germline CDR1 reads MNHEY; CDR2 reads SVGEGT. This CDR3 has 13 residues. Trimming removed 4 bases from V and 5 bases from J; junction bases left unmatched: 0. CDR3 amino acids: CASSWTGDNEQFF. CDR3 DNA: TGTGCCAGCAGTTGGACAGGGGACAATGAGCAGTTCTTC.

The chain joins TRBV28 to TRBJ2-7, with 9 positions matching TRBD2. CDR1 and CDR2 (germline): MDHEN, SYDVKM. V lost 7 bases, J lost 6 bases, and 13 bases stayed unmatched. The CDR3 length is 15 residues. CDR3 DNA: TGTGCCAGCACCCAGGGCGCGGGAGGGCCGTCCGAGCAGTACTTC. It specifies CASTQGAGGPSEQYF.

The chain joins TRBV2 to TRBJ1-5, with D hard to call. The CDR3 is 13 residues long. Germline V gene data show CDR1 as SNHLY and CDR2 as FYNNEI. Trimming took 4 bases from V and 4 from J, leaving 8 bases between them. The CDR3 is CASSVGLNQPQHF. The CDR3 nucleotides are TGTGCCAGCAGTGTGGGCCTGAATCAGCCCCAGCATTTT.

This clone came up once. The chain is built from TRBV7-2 and TRBJ2-1; 9 nucleotides line up with TRBD2. V lost 2 bases, J lost 15 bases, and 17 bases stayed unmatched. The CDR3 is 16 amino acids. Germline CDR1 reads SGHTA; CDR2 reads FQGNSA. The CDR3 DNA sequence: TGTGCCAGCAGCTTAAGCCGTAATAGCGGGAGCCCCGCGGGGTTCTTC. Amino acid sequence: CASSLSRNSGSPAGFF.

The chain combines TRBV4-2 with TRBJ2-7; 8 bases are shared with TRBD2. V gave up 0 bases and J gave up 3 bases; unmatched junction bases: 7. The CDR3 totals 16 residues. CDR1 is LGHNA and CDR2 is YNFKEQ in the germline V gene. The CDR3 DNA sequence: TGTGCCAGCAGCCAAGACGGCGGACTAGCTGACTACGAGCAGTACTTC. Residues: CASSQDGGLADYEQYF.

V and J are TRBV11-3 and TRBJ1-1; perhaps TRBD1 as D (5 bases). Trimming left V 0 bases short and J 8 bases short, with 10 bases between. CDR1 SGHNT and CDR2 YENEEA come from the germline V gene. The CDR3 length is 13 residues. The CDR3 region is CASSLDGGGEAFF. CDR3 nucleotides: TGTGCCAGCAGCTTAGATGGGGGAGGGGAAGCTTTCTTT.